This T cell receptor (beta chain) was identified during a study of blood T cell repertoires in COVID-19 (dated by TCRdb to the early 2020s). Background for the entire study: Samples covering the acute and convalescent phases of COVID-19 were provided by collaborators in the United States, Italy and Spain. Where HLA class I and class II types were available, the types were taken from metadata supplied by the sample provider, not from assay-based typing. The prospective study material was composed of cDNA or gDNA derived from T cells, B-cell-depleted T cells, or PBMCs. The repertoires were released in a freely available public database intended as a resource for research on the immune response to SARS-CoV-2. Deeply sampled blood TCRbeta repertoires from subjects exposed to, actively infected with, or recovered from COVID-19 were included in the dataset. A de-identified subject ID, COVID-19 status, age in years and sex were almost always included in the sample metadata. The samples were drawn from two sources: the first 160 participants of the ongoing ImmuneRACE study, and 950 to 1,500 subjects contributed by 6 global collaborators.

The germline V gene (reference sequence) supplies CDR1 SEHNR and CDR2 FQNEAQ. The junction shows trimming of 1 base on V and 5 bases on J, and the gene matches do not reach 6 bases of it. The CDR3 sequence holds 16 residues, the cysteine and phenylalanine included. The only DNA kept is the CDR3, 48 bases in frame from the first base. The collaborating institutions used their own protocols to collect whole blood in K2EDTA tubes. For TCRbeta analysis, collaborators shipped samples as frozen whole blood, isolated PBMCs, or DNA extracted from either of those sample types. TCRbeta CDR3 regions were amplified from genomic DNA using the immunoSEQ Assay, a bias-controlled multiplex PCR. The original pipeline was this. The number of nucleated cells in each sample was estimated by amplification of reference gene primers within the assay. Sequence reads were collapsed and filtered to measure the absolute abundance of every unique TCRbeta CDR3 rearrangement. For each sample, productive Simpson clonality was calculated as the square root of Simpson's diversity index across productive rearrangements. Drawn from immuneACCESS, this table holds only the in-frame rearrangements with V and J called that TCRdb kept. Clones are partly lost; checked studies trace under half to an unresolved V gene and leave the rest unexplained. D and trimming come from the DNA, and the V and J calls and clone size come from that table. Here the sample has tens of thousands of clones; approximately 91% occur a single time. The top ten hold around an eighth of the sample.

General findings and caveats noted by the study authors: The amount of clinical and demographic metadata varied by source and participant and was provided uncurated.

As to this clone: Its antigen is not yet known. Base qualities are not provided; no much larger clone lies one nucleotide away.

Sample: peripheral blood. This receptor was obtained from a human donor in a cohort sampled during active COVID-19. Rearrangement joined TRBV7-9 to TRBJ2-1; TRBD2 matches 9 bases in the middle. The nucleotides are TGTGCCAGCAGCTTAGGGCAGGGACTAGCCAACAATGAGCAGTTCTTC. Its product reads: CASSLGQGLANNEQFF.